The entry that follows covers one TCR beta chain sequence. Using immunoSEQ multiplex PCR, the repertoire was profiled, and TCRdb retains in-frame clones only, with some absent. The sample comprises about 610,000 clones, 70% to 90% of which are singletons, and roughly 0.0097% rests with the top ten. This sample was included in a study of shared T cell receptors in the human thymus. These same data were also listed under a study on human thymus T cells. In that study: Immunologically healthy infants in Finland undergoing congenital heart defect surgery were the donors. Thymus specimens were resections from corrective heart surgery. Overlap was high between thymic repertoires from unrelated individuals, as reported in related research.

Sequenced sample: thymocytes. The source of this sequence is a boy under two years old with a congenital heart defect.

This CDR3 is CASSLVLRGRPSYEQYF. The CDR3 region has the DNA TGTGCCAGCAGCTTAGTTCTTCGGGGGAGGCCCTCCTACGAGCAGTACTTC. The chain uses TRBV5-4 and TRBJ2-7; a weak D match, TRBD2 (6 bases). Trimming cost V 2 bases and J 0 bases, with 18 bases left between them. The germline V gene encodes CDR1 SGHNT and CDR2 YYREEE (reference sequence). This CDR3 has 17 amino acids. Filled out from reference TRBV5-4 and TRBJ2-7, the complete variable domain reads ETGVTQSPTHLIKTRGQQVTLRCSSQSGHNTVSWYQQALGQGPQFIFQYYREEENGRGNFPPRFSGLQFPNYSSELNVNALELDDSALYLCASSLVLRGRPSYEQYFGPGTRLTVT.